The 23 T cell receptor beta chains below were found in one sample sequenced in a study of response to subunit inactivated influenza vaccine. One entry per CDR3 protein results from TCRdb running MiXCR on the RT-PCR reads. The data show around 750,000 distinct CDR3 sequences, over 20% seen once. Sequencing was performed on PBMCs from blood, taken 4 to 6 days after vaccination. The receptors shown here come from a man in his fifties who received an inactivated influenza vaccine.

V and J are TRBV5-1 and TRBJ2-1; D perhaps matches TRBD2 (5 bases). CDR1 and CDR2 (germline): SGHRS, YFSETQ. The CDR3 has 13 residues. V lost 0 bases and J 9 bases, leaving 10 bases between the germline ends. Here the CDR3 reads CASSLEQRGEQFF. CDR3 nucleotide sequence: TGCGCCAGCAGCTTGGAACAACGGGGTGAGCAGTTCTTC.

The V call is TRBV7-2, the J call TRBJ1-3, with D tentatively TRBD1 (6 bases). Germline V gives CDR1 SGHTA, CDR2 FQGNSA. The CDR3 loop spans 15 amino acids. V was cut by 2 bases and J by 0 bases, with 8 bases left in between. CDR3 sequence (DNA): TGTGCCAGCAGCTTACGGGACAACTCTGGAAACACCATATATTTT. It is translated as CASSLRDNSGNTIYF.

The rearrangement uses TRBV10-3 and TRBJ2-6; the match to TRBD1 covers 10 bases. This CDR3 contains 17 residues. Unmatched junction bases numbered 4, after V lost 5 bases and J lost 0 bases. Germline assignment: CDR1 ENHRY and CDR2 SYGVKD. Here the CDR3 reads CAISTTGGGSGANVLTF. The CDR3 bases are TGTGCCATCAGTACGACAGGGGGCGGCTCTGGGGCCAACGTCCTGACTTTC.

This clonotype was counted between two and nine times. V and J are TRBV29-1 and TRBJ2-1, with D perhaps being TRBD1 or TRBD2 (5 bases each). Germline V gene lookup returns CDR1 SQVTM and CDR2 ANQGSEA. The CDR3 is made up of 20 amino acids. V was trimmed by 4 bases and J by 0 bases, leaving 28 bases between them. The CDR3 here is CSVGTPERAPYKSSYNEQFF. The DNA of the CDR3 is TGCAGCGTTGGGACACCCGAGAGGGCTCCATACAAGAGCTCCTACAATGAGCAGTTCTTC.

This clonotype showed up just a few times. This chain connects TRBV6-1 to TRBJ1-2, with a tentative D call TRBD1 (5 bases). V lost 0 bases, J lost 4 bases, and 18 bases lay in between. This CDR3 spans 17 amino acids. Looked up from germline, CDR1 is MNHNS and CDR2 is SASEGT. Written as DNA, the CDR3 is TGTGCCAGCAGTGAAGCGGGGGATGTAAACCTCCTCTATGGCTACACCTTC. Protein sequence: CASSEAGDVNLLYGYTF.

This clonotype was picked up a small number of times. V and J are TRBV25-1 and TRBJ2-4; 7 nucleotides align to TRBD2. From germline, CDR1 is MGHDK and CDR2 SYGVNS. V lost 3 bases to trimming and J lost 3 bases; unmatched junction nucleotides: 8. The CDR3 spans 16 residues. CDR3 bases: TGTGCCAGCAGTGACAATACTGGGGGGGACAAAAACATTCAGTACTTC. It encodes CASSDNTGGDKNIQYF. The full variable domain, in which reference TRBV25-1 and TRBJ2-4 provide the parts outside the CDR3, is EADIYQTPRYLVIGTGKKITLECSQTMGHDKMYWYQQDPGMELHLIHYSYGVNSTEKGDLSSESTVSRIRTEHFPLTLESARPSHTSQYLCASSDNTGGDKNIQYFGAGTRLSVL.

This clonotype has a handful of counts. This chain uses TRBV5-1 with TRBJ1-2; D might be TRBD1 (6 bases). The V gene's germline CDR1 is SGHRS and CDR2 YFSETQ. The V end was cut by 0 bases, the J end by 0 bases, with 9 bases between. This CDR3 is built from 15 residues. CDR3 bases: TGCGCCAGCAGCTTGGACGGACAGTCTAACTATGGCTACACCTTC. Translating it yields CASSLDGQSNYGYTF.

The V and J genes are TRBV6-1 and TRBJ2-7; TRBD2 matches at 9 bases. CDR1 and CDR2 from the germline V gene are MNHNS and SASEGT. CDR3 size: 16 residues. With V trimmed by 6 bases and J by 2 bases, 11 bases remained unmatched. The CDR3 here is CASSLSSSGTPYEQYF. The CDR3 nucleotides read TGTGCCAGCAGCCTATCTTCTAGCGGGACTCCCTACGAGCAGTACTTC.

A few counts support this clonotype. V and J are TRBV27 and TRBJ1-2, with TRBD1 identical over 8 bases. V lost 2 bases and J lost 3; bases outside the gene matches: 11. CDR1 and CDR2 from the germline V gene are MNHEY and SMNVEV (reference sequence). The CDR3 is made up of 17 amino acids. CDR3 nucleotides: TGTGCCAGCAGTTTAAGTTTCGGGCAGGGGGCTCACTATGGCTACACCTTC. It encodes CASSLSFGQGAHYGYTF.

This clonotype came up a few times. In nucleotides, the CDR3 is TGTGCCAGCAGGAAACAGGGTACCACAGATACGCAGTATTTT. Residues: CASRKQGTTDTQYF. This sequence joins TRBV12-3 or TRBV12-4 and TRBJ2-3; TRBD1 might be the D (6 bases). V lost 6 bases and J 2 bases, leaving 12 bases between the germline ends. CDR3 length: 14 residues.

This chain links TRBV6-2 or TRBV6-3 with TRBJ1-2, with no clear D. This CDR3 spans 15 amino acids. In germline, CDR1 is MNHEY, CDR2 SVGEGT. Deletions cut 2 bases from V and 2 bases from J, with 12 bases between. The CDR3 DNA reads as TGTGCCAGCAGTTACCTCTCCAGCGGCAACTATGGCTACACCTTC. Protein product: CASSYLSSGNYGYTF.

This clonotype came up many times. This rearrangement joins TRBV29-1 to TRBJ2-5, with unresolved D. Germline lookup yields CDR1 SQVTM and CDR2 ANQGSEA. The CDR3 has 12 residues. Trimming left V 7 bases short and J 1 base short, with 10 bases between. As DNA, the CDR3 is TGCAGCGCCAGCCCAGTCCAAGAGACCCAGTACTTC. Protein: CSASPVQETQYF.

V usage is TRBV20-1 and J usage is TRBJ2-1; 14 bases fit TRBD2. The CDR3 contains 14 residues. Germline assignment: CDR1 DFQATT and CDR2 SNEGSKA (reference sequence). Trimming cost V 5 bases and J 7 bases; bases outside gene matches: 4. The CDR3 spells CSAWTSGRWNEQFF. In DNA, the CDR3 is TGCAGTGCTTGGACTAGCGGGAGGTGGAATGAGCAGTTCTTC.

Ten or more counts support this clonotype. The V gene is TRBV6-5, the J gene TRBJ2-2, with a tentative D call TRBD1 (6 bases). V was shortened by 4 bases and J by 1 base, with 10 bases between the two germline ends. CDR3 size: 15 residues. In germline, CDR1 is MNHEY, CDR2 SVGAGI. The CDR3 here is CASSSDRLNTGELFF. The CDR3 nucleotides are TGTGCCAGCAGTTCCGACAGGTTGAACACCGGGGAGCTGTTTTTT.

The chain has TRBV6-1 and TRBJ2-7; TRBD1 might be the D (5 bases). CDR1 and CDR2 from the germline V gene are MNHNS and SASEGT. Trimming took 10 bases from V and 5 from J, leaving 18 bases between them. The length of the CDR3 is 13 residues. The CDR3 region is CATMVGPRDEQYF. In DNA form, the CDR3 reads TGTGCCACCATGGTGGGGCCTCGGGACGAGCAGTACTTC.

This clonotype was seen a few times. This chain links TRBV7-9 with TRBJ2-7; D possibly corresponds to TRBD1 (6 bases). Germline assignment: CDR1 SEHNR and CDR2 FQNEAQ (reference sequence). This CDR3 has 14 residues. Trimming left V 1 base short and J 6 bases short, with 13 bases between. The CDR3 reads CASSLVQGVSEQYF. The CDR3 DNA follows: TGTGCCAGCAGCTTAGTACAGGGAGTATCCGAGCAGTACTTC. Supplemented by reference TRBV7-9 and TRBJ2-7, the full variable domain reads DTGVSQNPRHKITKRGQNVTFRCDPISEHNRLYWYRQTLGQGPEFLTYFQNEAQLEKSRLLSDRFSAERPKGSFSTLEIQRTEQGDSAMYLCASSLVQGVSEQYFGPGTRLTVT.

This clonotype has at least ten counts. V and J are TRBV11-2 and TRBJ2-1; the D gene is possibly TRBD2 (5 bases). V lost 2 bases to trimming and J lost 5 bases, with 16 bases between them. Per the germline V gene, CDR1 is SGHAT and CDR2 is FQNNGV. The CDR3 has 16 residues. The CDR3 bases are TGTGCCAGCAGCTTACTAGCCGCCCCCCCAGACAATGAGCAGTTCTTC. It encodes CASSLLAAPPDNEQFF.

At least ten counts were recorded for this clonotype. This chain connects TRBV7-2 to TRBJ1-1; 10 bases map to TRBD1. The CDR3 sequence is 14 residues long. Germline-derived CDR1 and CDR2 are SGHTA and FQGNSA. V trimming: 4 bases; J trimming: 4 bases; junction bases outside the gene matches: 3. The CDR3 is CASSWTGGGTEAFF. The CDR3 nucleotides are TGTGCCAGCAGCTGGACAGGGGGTGGCACTGAAGCTTTCTTT. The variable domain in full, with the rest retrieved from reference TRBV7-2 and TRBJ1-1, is GAGVSQSPSNKVTEKGKDVELRCDPISGHTALYWYRQSLGQGLEFLIYFQGNSAPDKSGLPSDRFSAERTGGSVSTLTIQRTQQEDSAVYLCASSWTGGGTEAFFGQGTRLTVV.

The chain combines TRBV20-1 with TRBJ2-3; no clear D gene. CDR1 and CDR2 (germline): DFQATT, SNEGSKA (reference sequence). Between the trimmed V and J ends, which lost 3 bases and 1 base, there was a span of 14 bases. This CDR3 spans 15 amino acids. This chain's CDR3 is CSARADGWRTDTQYF. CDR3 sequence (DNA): TGCAGTGCTAGGGCTGACGGATGGCGCACAGATACGCAGTATTTT.

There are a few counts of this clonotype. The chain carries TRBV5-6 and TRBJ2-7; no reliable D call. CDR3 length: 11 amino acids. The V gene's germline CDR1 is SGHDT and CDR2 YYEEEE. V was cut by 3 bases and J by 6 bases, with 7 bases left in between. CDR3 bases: TGTGCCAGCAGCTCTGACCTCGAGCAGTACTTC. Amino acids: CASSSDLEQYF.

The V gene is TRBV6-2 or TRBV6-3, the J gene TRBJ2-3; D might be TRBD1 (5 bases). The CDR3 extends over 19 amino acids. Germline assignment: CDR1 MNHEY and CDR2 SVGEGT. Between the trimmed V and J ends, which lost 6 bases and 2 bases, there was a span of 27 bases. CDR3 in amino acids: CASRGPGLPEGRNTDTQYF. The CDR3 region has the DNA TGTGCCAGCAGGGGGCCAGGGCTCCCCGAAGGGCGTAACACAGATACGCAGTATTTT.

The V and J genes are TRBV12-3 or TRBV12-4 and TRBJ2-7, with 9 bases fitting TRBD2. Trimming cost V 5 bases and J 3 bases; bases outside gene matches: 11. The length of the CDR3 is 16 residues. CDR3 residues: CASSPRLAGALYEQYF. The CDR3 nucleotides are TGTGCCAGCAGTCCCCGTTTAGCGGGGGCCCTCTACGAGCAGTACTTC.

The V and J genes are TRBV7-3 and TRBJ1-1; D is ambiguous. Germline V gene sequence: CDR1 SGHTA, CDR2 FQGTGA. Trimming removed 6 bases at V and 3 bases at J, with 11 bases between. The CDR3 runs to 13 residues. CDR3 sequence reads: CASRRARDTEAFF. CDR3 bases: TGTGCCAGCAGGCGGGCGAGGGACACTGAAGCTTTCTTT.